Listed here are 21 T cell receptor beta chains from one sample, sequenced in a study of T cells after yellow fever vaccination. TCRdb independently ran MiXCR on the 5' RACE reads; one entry per CDR3 protein. The table includes a few hundred thousand distinct CDR3 sequences, roughly 11% detected once. This specimen was PBMCs, taken on the day of the first yellow fever vaccination. The origin of the receptors is a young man who received the YFV17D yellow fever vaccine.

The chain recombines TRBV29-1 with TRBJ1-1; D uncertain. This CDR3 spans 13 amino acids. CDR1 and CDR2 (germline): SQVTM, ANQGSEA. The ends were cut back, 0 bases at V and 1 base at J, with 6 bases in the middle. CDR3 sequence reads: CSVEEAGNTEAFF. For the CDR3, the DNA is TGCAGCGTTGAAGAAGCAGGGAACACTGAAGCTTTCTTT.

This clonotype appeared a few times. This rearrangement joins TRBV7-9 to TRBJ2-2, with D unresolved. Germline-derived CDR1 and CDR2 are SEHNR and FQNEAQ (reference sequence). V lost 6 bases, J lost 5 bases, and 22 bases lay in between. CDR3 length equals 17 residues. The CDR3 here is CASSYRATPLRTGELFF. The CDR3 bases are TGTGCCAGCAGTTACAGAGCCACTCCCCTTAGAACCGGGGAGCTGTTTTTT.

This clonotype was seen more than once but under ten times. The chain couples TRBV27 to TRBJ2-1; D may match TRBD1 or TRBD2 (5 bases each). The CDR3 is 16 residues long. V was cut by 7 bases and J by 6 bases, with 22 bases left in between. Germline assignment: CDR1 MNHEY and CDR2 SMNVEV (reference sequence). CDR3 nucleotides: TGTGCCAGCAAGAGGAAAAGCATCAGGGAGCCCAATGAGCAGTTCTTC. Amino acids: CASKRKSIREPNEQFF.

Only a few counts were recorded for this clonotype. CDR3 DNA sequence: TGTGCCAGCAGTCAAGGTCAAAGCACCGGGACTAGCAGAGAGACCCAGTACTTC. Protein sequence: CASSQGQSTGTSRETQYF. The J gene is TRBJ2-5, the V gene TRBV6-1; 9 bases align to TRBD2. The ends lost 5 bases at V and 4 bases at J; junction bases unmatched: 17. This CDR3 has 18 amino acids. Germline CDR1 MNHNS, CDR2 SASEGT.

This sequence joins TRBV5-4 and TRBJ2-1; possibly TRBD1 for D (5 bases). Germline V gives CDR1 SGHNT, CDR2 YYREEE (reference sequence). V dropped 4 bases and J dropped 0 bases, with 17 bases sitting between them. The length of the CDR3 is 17 residues. The CDR3 region has the DNA TGTGCCAGCAGCCACCCGACAGTAAGTTCCTCCTACAATGAGCAGTTCTTC. Encoded protein: CASSHPTVSSSYNEQFF.

In its sample, this clonotype was seen a few times. The chain uses TRBV20-1 and TRBJ1-2; perhaps TRBD1 as D (5 bases). The CDR3 is 13 residues long. Germline CDR1 reads DFQATT; CDR2 reads SNEGSKA (reference sequence). Trimming pared 8 bases from V and 6 bases from J, leaving 19 bases between. This CDR3 is CSPQGRSVDGYTF. Here the CDR3 DNA reads TGCAGTCCCCAGGGAAGGTCTGTAGATGGCTACACCTTC.

On this clonotype itself: This may be a read error: a much more frequent sequence differs by one nucleotide. This rearrangement joins TRBV7-2 to TRBJ2-3, with TRBD1 matching 10 bases. J gave up 9 bases and V 3 bases, and 9 bases lay outside the gene matches. Germline V gene lookup returns CDR1 SGHTA and CDR2 FQGNSA. The CDR3 runs to 15 residues. CDR3 DNA sequence: TGTGCCAGCAGCTTCACGGGACAGGGGAGGGAAACGCAGTATTTT. Its protein is CASSFTGQGRETQYF.

The chain has TRBV24-1 and TRBJ1-4; 10 bases are shared with TRBD1. Germline CDR1 reads KGHDR; CDR2 reads SFDVKD. This CDR3 is built from 13 residues. The V and J ends lost 7 bases and 8 bases, in that order; junction bases with no gene match: 3. The CDR3 is CATRTGQGEKLFF. CDR3 coding DNA: TGTGCCACCAGGACGGGACAGGGGGAAAAACTGTTTTTT.

V gene TRBV11-2 combines with J gene TRBJ1-1; D not resolved. This CDR3 has 12 residues. The germline V gene has CDR1 SGHAT and CDR2 FQNNGV. V was trimmed by 0 bases and J by 6 bases, leaving 5 bases between them. The CDR3, as DNA: TGTGCCAGCAGCTTAGATCTAGCTGAAGCTTTCTTT. This gives the protein CASSLDLAEAFF.

This clonotype has a handful of counts. V gene TRBV6-2 or TRBV6-3 combines with J gene TRBJ1-2; 9 nucleotides match TRBD1. Losses at the gene ends were 6 bases for V and 5 bases for J; bases not matched to a gene: 7. The length of the CDR3 is 14 residues. Germline V gene sequence: CDR1 MNHEY, CDR2 SVGEGT. The DNA for the CDR3 is TGTGCCAGCAGCCCACAGGGGGCAGGATATGGCTACACCTTC. Its translation: CASSPQGAGYGYTF.

Only a few counts were recorded for this clonotype. The V and J genes are TRBV5-1 and TRBJ1-3, with a tentative D call TRBD1 (5 bases). The CDR3 is 16 residues long. V was pared by 3 bases and J by 0 bases, with 13 bases between. The germline CDR1 and CDR2 sequences are SGHRS and YFSETQ. The CDR3 sequence is CASSSLGADSGNTIYF. The CDR3 DNA is TGCGCCAGCAGCTCCCTCGGGGCGGACTCTGGAAACACCATATATTTT.

In this sample, this clonotype turned up once. The chain employs TRBV5-6 and TRBJ1-1, with D maybe TRBD1 (5 bases). This CDR3 is built from 14 residues. Trimming left V 3 bases short and J 3 bases short, with 12 bases between. Germline CDR1 SGHDT, CDR2 YYEEEE. The CDR3 nucleotides are TGTGCCAGCAGCTCCTCGAGGGGTGACACTGAAGCTTTCTTT. The encoded protein is CASSSSRGDTEAFF.

This clonotype was picked up a small number of times. J is TRBJ1-6 and V is TRBV30, with D possibly matching TRBD1 (5 bases). Germline loops: CDR1 GTSNPN, CDR2 SVGIG (reference sequence). The length of the CDR3 is 13 residues. The V end was cut by 4 bases, the J end by 7 bases, with 11 bases between. CDR3 residues: CAWTGIGNSPLHF. The CDR3, as DNA: TGTGCCTGGACAGGGATAGGGAATTCACCCCTCCACTTT.

This clonotype was seen a handful of times. V is TRBV27 and J is TRBJ2-5; D is ambiguous. CDR3 length: 14 residues. Germline V lookup: CDR1 MNHEY, CDR2 SMNVEV (reference sequence). Trimming pared 6 bases from V and 1 base from J, leaving 12 bases between. The CDR3 bases are TGTGCCAGCAGACCCGATGTGGTCCAAGAGACCCAGTACTTC. This gives the protein CASRPDVVQETQYF.

The chain employs TRBV29-1 and TRBJ1-1; D call uncertain. The CDR3 consists of 12 residues. V was shortened by 0 bases and J by 5 bases, with 7 bases between the two germline ends. CDR1 and CDR2 from the germline V gene are SQVTM and ANQGSEA. CDR3 nucleotides: TGCAGCGTTGAAGACCGGAGGACTGAAGCTTTCTTT. This codes for CSVEDRRTEAFF.

This clonotype turned up a few times. The chain is built from TRBV4-3 and TRBJ2-2; D might be TRBD2 (6 bases). Per germline, CDR1 LGHNA and CDR2 YSLEER. V lost 0 bases to trimming and J lost 1 base, with 9 bases between them. The CDR3 is 16 amino acids. The CDR3 sequence: CASSQETRRNTGELFF. The CDR3 nucleotides read TGCGCCAGCAGCCAAGAGACTAGACGGAACACCGGGGAGCTGTTTTTT.

This clonotype has a count of ten or more. The CDR3 nucleotides are TGTGCCAGCAAGCGGACAGGGGGCGAGACCCAGTACTTC. This sequence encodes CASKRTGGETQYF. The genes are TRBV6-1 and TRBJ2-5; 11 nucleotides align to TRBD1. Germline trimming cut 7 bases from V and 5 bases from J; bases unmatched to any gene: 3. The CDR3 consists of 13 residues. Germline V gene lookup returns CDR1 MNHNS and CDR2 SASEGT.

This clonotype was observed a handful of times. This chain links TRBV9 with TRBJ2-5; 11 bases match TRBD2. This CDR3 comprises 18 residues. Germline V gives CDR1 SGDLS, CDR2 YYNGEE. After removal of 0 bases from V and 2 bases from J, the junction contained 9 bases not matched to a gene. The CDR3 bases are TGTGCCAGCAGCGTAGCAGGTAGCGGGGGGGCCGGACAAGAGACCCAGTACTTC. Amino acid sequence: CASSVAGSGGAGQETQYF.

The table lists this clonotype with a few counts. V and J are TRBV21-1 and TRBJ2-4; the table's D call of TRBD1 was not tested on the DNA. TRBV21-1 corresponds to a pseudogene. The CDR3 is 15 residues long. The CDR3 DNA follows: TGTGCCAGCACCACACCCCCTGGACGGAAAAACATTCAGTACTTC. Amino acids: CASTTPPGRKNIQYF.

In this sample, this clonotype turned up a few times. The chain links TRBV29-1 to TRBJ2-5; TRBD1 is a possible D gene (5 bases). Germline V CDR1 and CDR2: SQVTM, ANQGSEA. The CDR3 extends over 14 amino acids. V dropped 4 bases and J dropped 3 bases, with 15 bases sitting between them. The CDR3 spells CSVASGPTEETQYF. As DNA, the CDR3 is TGCAGCGTTGCCTCAGGGCCTACAGAAGAGACCCAGTACTTC.

CDR3 sequence reads: CSARDLKRGTDTGELFF. The CDR3 DNA follows: TGCAGTGCTAGAGATCTGAAGCGGGGGACCGACACCGGGGAGCTGTTTTTT. The chain couples TRBV20-1 to TRBJ2-2, with TRBD2 matching 8 bases. CDR3 size: 17 residues. Germline values: CDR1 DFQATT, CDR2 SNEGSKA (reference sequence). After removal of 0 bases from V and 3 bases from J, the junction contained 9 bases not matched to a gene.